This T cell receptor (beta chain) was sequenced during a study of T cell changes during pregnancy in multiple sclerosis. Generated by immunoSEQ multiplex PCR, the TCRdb table keeps only in-frame clones and is missing some. Seen here are tens of thousands of clones, approximately 92% observed once, and the top ten hold roughly 0.94%. This sample comprised peripheral blood, obtained in the first trimester of pregnancy. This clonotype originated in a female donor with multiple sclerosis, enrolled in a pregnancy study.

The CDR3 here is CASSTDRGFEKLFF. The CDR3 bases are TGTGCCAGTAGTACGGACAGGGGGTTTGAAAAACTGTTTTTT. The V gene is TRBV19, the J gene TRBJ1-4; 10 bases fit TRBD1. Losses at the gene ends were 4 bases for V and 7 bases for J; bases not matched to a gene: 3. The CDR3 covers 14 residues. Germline CDR1 and CDR2: LNHDA and SQIVND (reference sequence).